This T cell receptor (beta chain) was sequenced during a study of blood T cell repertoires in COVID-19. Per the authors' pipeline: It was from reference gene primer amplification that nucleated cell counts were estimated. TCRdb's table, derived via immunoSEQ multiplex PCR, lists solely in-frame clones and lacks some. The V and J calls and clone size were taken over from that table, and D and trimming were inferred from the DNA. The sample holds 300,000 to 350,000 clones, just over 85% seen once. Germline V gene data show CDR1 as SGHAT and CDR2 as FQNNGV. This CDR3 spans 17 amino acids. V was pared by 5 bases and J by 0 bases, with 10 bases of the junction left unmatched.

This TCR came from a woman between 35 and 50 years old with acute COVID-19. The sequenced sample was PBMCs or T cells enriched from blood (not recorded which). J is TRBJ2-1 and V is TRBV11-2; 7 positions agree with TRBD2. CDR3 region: CASSLTSVRGSYNEQFF. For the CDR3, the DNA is TGTGCCAGCAGCCTCACTAGCGTGAGGGGCTCCTACAATGAGCAGTTCTTC.